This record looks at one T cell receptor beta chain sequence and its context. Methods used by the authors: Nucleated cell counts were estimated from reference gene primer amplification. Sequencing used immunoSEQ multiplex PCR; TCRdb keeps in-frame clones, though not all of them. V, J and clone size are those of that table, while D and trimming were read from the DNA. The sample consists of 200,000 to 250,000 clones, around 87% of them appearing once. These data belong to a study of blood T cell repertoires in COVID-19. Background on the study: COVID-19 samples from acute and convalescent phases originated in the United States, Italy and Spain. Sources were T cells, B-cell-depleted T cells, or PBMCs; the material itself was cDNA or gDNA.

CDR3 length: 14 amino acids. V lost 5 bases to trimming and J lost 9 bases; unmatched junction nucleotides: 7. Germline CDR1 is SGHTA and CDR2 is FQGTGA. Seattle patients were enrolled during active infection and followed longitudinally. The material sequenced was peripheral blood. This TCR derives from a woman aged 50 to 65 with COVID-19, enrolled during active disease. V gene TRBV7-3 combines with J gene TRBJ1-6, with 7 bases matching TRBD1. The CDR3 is CASSATGESSPLHF. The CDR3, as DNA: TGTGCCAGCAGCGCAACAGGGGAATCTTCACCCCTCCACTTT.